The 24 T cell receptor beta chains below were found in one sample sequenced in a study of identical twins. Each CDR3 protein is one row after TCRdb ran MiXCR on the 5' RACE reads. The data show roughly 570,000 distinct CDR3 sequences, approximately 9.6% seen once. The same data also went into a second study, on yellow fever vaccine responses in identical twins.

What was sequenced was PBMCs. Every receptor here comes from a woman aged 18-29 years in good health.

This clonotype was seen at least ten times. The genes are TRBV2 and TRBJ2-2, with 8 bases fitting TRBD2. This CDR3 has 15 residues. V shed 6 bases, J shed 5 bases, and the junction held 8 bases outside the gene matches. The germline V gene has CDR1 SNHLY and CDR2 FYNNEI. This CDR3 is CASRGSGVRTGELFF. CDR3 in DNA: TGTGCCAGCAGGGGTAGCGGGGTTCGTACCGGGGAGCTGTTTTTT.

This clonotype was recorded a few times. V is TRBV18 and J is TRBJ1-5, with 7 bases fitting TRBD1. From germline, CDR1 is KGHSH and CDR2 LQKENI. The CDR3 totals 14 residues. The J segment lost 3 bases and the V segment lost 5 bases, leaving 4 bases of the junction unmatched. As DNA, the CDR3 is TGTGCCAGCTCATTCGACAGGGTCAATCAGCCCCAGCATTTT. This translates into CASSFDRVNQPQHF.

This clonotype showed up many times. The V call is TRBV20-1, the J call TRBJ2-1, with D perhaps matching TRBD1 (6 bases). The CDR3 totals 13 residues. Trimming pared 5 bases from V and 2 bases from J, leaving 10 bases between. Germline V gives CDR1 DFQATT, CDR2 SNEGSKA (reference sequence). For the CDR3, the DNA is TGCAGTGCTGGGGGCCTCGCCTACAATGAGCAGTTCTTC. Encoded protein: CSAGGLAYNEQFF.

The chain links TRBV20-1 to TRBJ2-1; 14 nucleotides line up with TRBD2. V lost 5 bases to trimming and J lost 1 base; unmatched junction nucleotides: 7. Germline CDR1 and CDR2: DFQATT and SNEGSKA (reference sequence). The CDR3 loop spans 17 amino acids. In DNA, the CDR3 is TGCAGTGCTGGGACTAGCGGGAGTATAAGGTCCTACAATGAGCAGTTCTTC. This translates into CSAGTSGSIRSYNEQFF.

This clonotype was observed at least ten times. The rearrangement links TRBV20-1 to TRBJ2-7; 10 bases agree with TRBD2. CDR3 length equals 15 residues. Germline V lookup: CDR1 DFQATT, CDR2 SNEGSKA (reference sequence). The V and J ends lost 1 base and 3 bases, in that order; junction bases with no gene match: 6. CDR3 bases: TGCAGTGCTAGAGGGGAGCGGGGGGGAATCTACGAGCAGTACTTC. It specifies CSARGERGGIYEQYF.

This clonotype has a handful of counts. This sequence joins TRBV7-9 and TRBJ2-3, with no clear D. The CDR3 totals 16 residues. V lost 0 bases and J lost 6, with 16 bases in between. Germline V gene sequence: CDR1 SEHNR, CDR2 FQNEAQ (reference sequence). CDR3 in amino acids: CASSLAVAQKADTQYF. Here the CDR3 DNA reads TGTGCCAGCAGCTTAGCGGTCGCTCAGAAGGCGGATACGCAGTATTTT.

This clonotype was seen only a few times. The J gene is TRBJ1-4, the V gene TRBV7-9; 8 nucleotides line up with TRBD1. CDR3 length: 15 amino acids. Germline values: CDR1 SEHNR, CDR2 FQNEAQ (reference sequence). Trimming removed 6 bases from V and 8 bases from J; junction bases left unmatched: 11. CDR3 sequence: CASSLRGLKAEKLFF. The CDR3, as DNA: TGTGCCAGCAGTCTCAGGGGGCTTAAGGCCGAAAAACTGTTTTTT. Full variable domain (missing parts from reference TRBV7-9 and TRBJ1-4): DTGVSQNPRHKITKRGQNVTFRCDPISEHNRLYWYRQTLGQGPEFLTYFQNEAQLEKSRLLSDRFSAERPKGSFSTLEIQRTEQGDSAMYLCASSLRGLKAEKLFFGSGTQLSVL.

The chain couples TRBV12-3 or TRBV12-4 to TRBJ2-1; 14 nucleotides line up with TRBD2. This CDR3 comprises 17 residues. The ends lost 5 bases at V and 6 bases at J; junction bases unmatched: 9. DNA for the CDR3: TGTGCCAGCAGTGACACGGGACTAGCGGGAGTAGGCAATGAGCAGTTCTTC. Translating it yields CASSDTGLAGVGNEQFF.

This clonotype turned up a few times. This rearrangement joins TRBV2 to TRBJ2-5; TRBD1 might be the D (5 bases). The V gene's germline CDR1 is SNHLY and CDR2 FYNNEI. With 4 bases removed from V and 3 bases from J, the gap between germline ends came to 9 bases. CDR3 length: 13 residues. The CDR3, as DNA: TGTGCCAGCAGTGGGGGCAGGGAAGAGACCCAGTACTTC. Translation: CASSGGREETQYF.

The chain uses TRBV4-1 and TRBJ2-3, with 7 nucleotides matching TRBD2. Germline-derived CDR1 and CDR2 are MGHRA and YSYEKL. The CDR3 covers 17 residues. With V trimmed by 1 base and J by 2 bases, 9 bases remained unmatched. As DNA, the CDR3 is TGCGCCAGCAGCCAAGCGTTCGGGGGACTAAACACAGATACGCAGTATTTT. Residues: CASSQAFGGLNTDTQYF.

The CDR3 DNA reads as TGTGCCATCAGTGAGCAGGGGGACTATGGCTACACCTTC. Translating gives CAISEQGDYGYTF. The chain carries TRBV10-3 and TRBJ1-2; 7 nucleotides match TRBD1. V gave up 2 bases and J gave up 3 bases; unmatched junction bases: 0. The CDR3 runs to 13 residues. CDR1 and CDR2 from the germline V gene are ENHRY and SYGVKD.

This clonotype was observed a few times. The chain carries TRBV11-3 and TRBJ2-3; 7 nucleotides line up with TRBD2. The CDR3 consists of 14 residues. Trimming removed 5 bases from V and 6 bases from J; junction bases left unmatched: 8. Germline V CDR1 and CDR2: SGHNT, YENEEA. The CDR3 here is CASSITAGADTQYF. In DNA form, the CDR3 reads TGTGCCAGCAGCATAACTGCGGGAGCCGATACGCAGTATTTT.

Notes on this clonotype: The junction departs from germline at one end; a sequencing error may be responsible. V is TRBV15 and J is TRBJ2-3; 9 nucleotides align to TRBD1. Germline-derived CDR1 and CDR2 are LNHNV and YYDKDF (reference sequence). The CDR3 covers 17 residues. The CDR3 nucleotides are TGTGCCACCAGCAGAGATTTAGACAGGGGGAGCACATATACGCAGTATTTT. Its translation is CATSRDLDRGSTYTQYF.

The chain joins TRBV20-1 to TRBJ1-1; D perhaps matches TRBD1 (6 bases). V was trimmed by 3 bases and J by 1 base, leaving 12 bases between them. Looked up from germline, CDR1 is DFQATT and CDR2 is SNEGSKA (reference sequence). The CDR3 loop spans 14 amino acids. The CDR3 DNA is TGCAGTGCTAGTGGGGACATCGGGAACACTGAAGCTTTCTTT. Translation gives CSASGDIGNTEAFF.

On this clonotype itself: The junction differs from germline at one of its ends, possibly a read error. The chain joins TRBV11-2 to TRBJ2-3; 10 positions match TRBD2. The CDR3 is made up of 15 amino acids. Germline V gives CDR1 SGHAT, CDR2 FQNNGV. In DNA, the CDR3 is TGTGCCAGCAGCTTATCTAGCGGGAGCACATATACGCAGTATTTT. It is translated as CASSLSSGSTYTQYF.

The chain carries TRBV11-1 and TRBJ2-1; TRBD2 matches at 10 bases. Per germline, CDR1 SGHAT and CDR2 FQDESV (reference sequence). CDR3 length equals 20 residues. Trimming at V came to 5 bases and at J to 0 bases, leaving 16 bases not matched to a gene. CDR3 in amino acids: CASSTAKREGRGSSYNEQFF. DNA for the CDR3: TGTGCCAGCAGCACTGCAAAGCGGGAGGGGCGGGGTAGCTCCTACAATGAGCAGTTCTTC.

The count of this clonotype is one. This sequence joins TRBV21-1 and TRBJ2-4; TRBD1 reflects the table's D call only, with no check against the DNA. TRBV21-1 is a known pseudogene. The CDR3 covers 18 residues. Written as DNA, the CDR3 is TGTGCCAGCAGCAAGGATCCGGGACAGGGGATGTCAAGGAACATTCAGTACTTC. Its translation: CASSKDPGQGMSRNIQYF.

This clonotype was picked up a small number of times. CDR3 in DNA: TGTGCCAGCAGTTATTCGACAGTCGCCCTTACCTATGGCTACACCTTC. Translating it yields CASSYSTVALTYGYTF. This chain joins TRBV6-5 and TRBJ1-2; a possible D gene is TRBD1 (5 bases). This CDR3 has 16 amino acids. CDR1 is MNHEY, CDR2 SVGAGI, per germline. Trimming took off 3 bases at V and 4 bases at J, with 18 bases between the two ends.

V and J are TRBV20-1 and TRBJ1-4; D possibly corresponds to TRBD1 (5 bases). From germline, CDR1 is DFQATT and CDR2 SNEGSKA (reference sequence). V was shortened by 6 bases and J by 5 bases, with 16 bases between the two germline ends. This CDR3 is 14 amino acids long. Here the CDR3 DNA reads TGCAGTGCCCTCGACGGGACGGGCAATGAAAAACTGTTTTTT. As protein: CSALDGTGNEKLFF.

V gene TRBV24-1 combines with J gene TRBJ1-5; no firm D call. CDR1 is KGHDR and CDR2 is SFDVKD in the germline V gene. The length of the CDR3 is 13 residues. The ends were cut back, 4 bases at V and 3 bases at J, with 6 bases in the middle. CDR3 sequence: CATSDRTNQPQHF. The CDR3 nucleotides are TGTGCCACCAGTGACAGGACCAATCAGCCCCAGCATTTT.

In this sample, this clonotype turned up many times. This chain joins TRBV6-1 and TRBJ2-1; the D gene is possibly TRBD1 (6 bases). Germline V lookup: CDR1 MNHNS, CDR2 SASEGT. This CDR3 has 14 residues. V was pared by 7 bases and J by 9 bases, with 19 bases between. CDR3 in amino acids: CASTQLGGLGEQFF. The CDR3 DNA follows: TGTGCCAGCACTCAATTAGGGGGTCTAGGTGAGCAGTTCTTC.

The chain uses TRBV20-1 and TRBJ2-4; D may be TRBD2 (6 bases). Trimming left V 2 bases short and J 1 base short, with 12 bases between. CDR3 length equals 15 residues. From germline, CDR1 is DFQATT and CDR2 SNEGSKA (reference sequence). The CDR3 DNA follows: TGCAGTGCTAGACCATTTCGGGAGGCCAAAAACATTCAGTACTTC. It encodes CSARPFREAKNIQYF.

This chain connects TRBV20-1 to TRBJ2-3, with TRBD2 as a possible D gene (6 bases). Germline CDR1 DFQATT, CDR2 SNEGSKA (reference sequence). The CDR3 runs 15 residues. V dropped 6 bases and J dropped 2 bases, with 18 bases sitting between them. The CDR3 region is CSAAVGGSLTDTQYF. The CDR3 DNA sequence: TGCAGTGCCGCTGTGGGGGGAAGTCTCACAGATACGCAGTATTTT.

This sequence joins TRBV5-1 and TRBJ2-3; D possibly corresponds to TRBD1 (5 bases). This CDR3 spans 15 amino acids. Between the trimmed V and J ends, which lost 6 bases and 3 bases, there was a span of 17 bases. CDR1 and CDR2 (germline): SGHRS, YFSETQ. CDR3 amino acids: CASTSTAGKTDTQYF. The DNA for the CDR3 is TGCGCCAGCACCTCAACGGCAGGGAAGACAGATACGCAGTATTTT.